This T cell receptor (beta chain) was captured by sequencing in a study of blood T cells in healthy people across ages (dated by TCRdb to the mid-2010s). For the study in its entirety: Template switching captured roughly one uniquely barcoded TCR beta cDNA molecule per two T cells in model experiments. To track age-related changes in TCR beta repertoire diversity, the study relied on deep sequencing normalized with unique cDNA molecular identifiers. The donors were split into four age groups: young (average 16 years), middle-aged (roughly 39), aged (approximately 59) and long-lived (roughly 86). To avoid experimental bias, donors of different ages were spread randomly across the sequencing lanes. Two additional independent replicas of 1 million unique cDNA reads from the same blood draw were analyzed for two donors (one aged 18 to 30 and one aged 80 or older).

Receptor amplification or capture employed 5' RACE. The run used an Illumina HiSeq 2500. The second PCR ran for roughly 6 to 11 cycles and used a J-beta primer mix along with a sample-barcoded 5' primer. A template-switch 5' adaptor carrying 12 random nucleotides introduced a unique molecular identifier onto each TCR beta cDNA molecule. At least 2.5 million CDR3-containing paired-end reads were obtained from each sample. First-strand cDNA was synthesized from all RNA with the Mint cDNA synthesis kit, primed by a TRBC-specific oligonucleotide. After uracil-DNA glycosylase treatment, a first 18-cycle PCR used universal primers M1SS and BC2_uni_R on all cDNA. The published analysis was carried out like this. Each sample was normalized by randomly selecting 1 million high-quality reads, each carrying a distinct molecular identifier. Instead of being binned into consensus sequences, reads that shared molecular identifiers were thrown out. CDR3 identification, clonotype clustering and error correction used MiTCR with a Q25 quality threshold and the strictest error-elimination algorithm. A nonparametric unseen species model using Euler transformation provided a lower-bound estimate of total TCR beta diversity. TCRdb reprocessed the public reads (quality trimming at Q25 with fastp, clone calling with MiXCR) and kept in-frame beta chains. Each CDR3 protein appears once, grouped with its most common genes and DNA. The V and J calls come from TCRdb's annotation, not from the publication. For this sample the table gives approximately 600,000 distinct CDR3 sequences, of which roughly 50% were detected only once. Jointly, the top ten make up over 35% of the sample.

The CDR3 holds 11 amino acids from the cysteine to the phenylalanine. Of all the DNA, just the CDR3 is kept, 33 bases in frame from base 1. The V and J ends are trimmed by 3 bases and 10 bases, leaving 10 bases between them. As encoded in the germline V gene (reference sequence), CDR1 is DFQATT while CDR2 is SNEGSKA. What the work shows at the level of the full study, not this receptor alone: As age increased, observed TCR beta diversity per million T cells dropped in a roughly linear way, and a significant reduction was already evident by age roughly 40. Compared with the aged group, the long-lived group had more naive CD4+ T cells, fewer expanded clones and increased TCR diversity, suggesting age selection. A strong correlation was found between observed TCR beta diversity and the percentage of naive T cells measured by flow cytometry. Estimates of total diversity from one million sequenced T cells were regarded as lower bounds and underestimates. Because the CMV infection status of the donors was unknown, age-related changes in expanded clonotypes may potentially have been confounded. Since profiling was done on bulk unsorted PBMCs, naive and antigen-experienced compartments could not be conclusively compared.

Donors were 30 to 45 systemically healthy Caucasian individuals from Russia aged about 6 to 100 years. Each donor gave roughly 9 milliliters of peripheral blood, drawn into EDTA-treated Vacutainer tubes. PBMCs were isolated by Ficoll-Paque density-gradient centrifugation, with at least 6 million obtained per sample. Total RNA was extracted from PBMCs with Trizol reagent, with at least 5 micrograms obtained per sample. For every donor, an aliquot of PBMCs went through flow cytometry to measure the percentages of naive CD45RAhigh/CD27high T cells. Only a few counts were recorded for this clonotype. Its antigen has not been determined. No qualities accompany the bases; no much larger clone lies one base away.

Sequenced material: blood. The TCR was taken from a man aged 55 to 69 in good health. In this chain, TRBV20-1 is recombined with TRBJ2-1; the D gene lacks a confident call. The bases are TGCAGTGCTAGGGACGGTGACGAGCAGTTCTTC. Protein translation: CSARDGDEQFF.